This TCR beta chain was recorded in a study of cytomegalovirus exposure and HLA in healthy donors. Healthy bone marrow donors supplied every sample. Regarding this clone: What it binds is unknown.

V lost 6 bases and J lost 0; bases outside the gene matches: 5. Germline values: CDR1 LNHDA, CDR2 SQIVND (reference sequence). There are 15 residues in the CDR3. PCR involved 60 Vbeta and 13 Jbeta primers. In the authors' methods: In a later analysis, tens of millions of unique TCR beta chains included roughly 11 million shared by two or more donors. Profiled with immunoSEQ multiplex PCR; TCRdb holds only in-frame clones, not every one. The V and J calls and clone size are taken from that table; D and trimming were inferred from the DNA. There are about 200,000 clones in the sample; roughly 80% occur only once, and roughly 3% lies in the top ten. Study-level points and caveats: In a later analysis, TCR beta V- and J-gene trimming showed a link to a missense DCLRE1C variant. Productive rates of about 90% or about 30% were seen for most TCR beta V segments in an earlier analysis.

Sequencing was performed on PBMCs. The origin of this receptor is a woman aged 30 to 39 in good health and CMV-seronegative. This chain uses TRBV19 with TRBJ1-1, with 9 bases identical to TRBD1. In nucleotides, the CDR3 is TGTGCCAGTAGCGACAGGGGGAGGTTGAACACTGAAGCTTTCTTT. Translated: CASSDRGRLNTEAFF.